The rows below give T cell receptor beta chains drawn from one sample of a study of shared T cell receptors in the human thymus. TCRdb's table, derived via immunoSEQ multiplex PCR, lists solely in-frame clones and lacks some. The sample includes 600,000 or so clones, 80% to 90% of them seen just once. The sample also formed part of further work on human thymus T cells.

Source material: thymocytes. These receptors were collected from a boy in the first two years of life with a congenital heart defect. Both conserved end residues are part of each CDR3. Each record gives: D gene, J gene, V gene, clone size, CDR3 protein, CDR3 DNA. A D gene is named only where the DNA matches it firmly. Not all rows give a size; the values are once, few, many and, for expanded clones, a class.

-	TRBJ2-7	TRBV7-2	-	CASSLKGSMEYEQYF	TGTGCCAGCAGCTTAAAGGGGTCAATGGAGTACGAGCAGTACTTC
TRBD2	TRBJ2-1	TRBV27	-	CASSWTSGSGNEQFF	TGTGCCAGCAGTTGGACTAGCGGGAGTGGCAATGAGCAGTTCTTC
TRBD1	TRBJ1-5	TRBV18	once	CASSLMDRADQPQHF	TGTGCCAGCTCACTTATGGACAGGGCCGATCAGCCCCAGCATTTT
-	TRBJ2-4	TRBV11-2	-	CASSLGIVRHGNIQYF	TGTGCCAGCAGCTTAGGAATTGTTAGGCACGGGAACATTCAGTACTTC
-	TRBJ2-7	TRBV2	once	CASRDRDFRGYEQYF	TGTGCCAGCAGAGACCGGGACTTCCGGGGTTACGAGCAGTACTTC
TRBD1	TRBJ2-7	TRBV5-4	-	CASSLSGQGAYEQYF	TGTGCCAGCAGCTTGTCGGGACAGGGGGCTTACGAGCAGTACTTC
TRBD2	TRBJ2-3	TRBV13	once	CASSLRTWGLPTDTQYF	TGTGCCAGCAGCTTACGGACGTGGGGACTACCCACAGATACGCAGTATTTT
TRBD1	TRBJ1-2	TRBV25-1	-	CASSEYERGPFGYTF	TGTGCCAGCAGTGAATATGAGAGGGGGCCTTTTGGCTACACCTTC
-	TRBJ1-1	TRBV18	-	CASSPSRDTEAFF	TGTGCCAGCTCACCAAGTCGGGACACTGAAGCTTTCTTT
-	TRBJ2-7	TRBV7-2	-	CASSRGGVANYEQYF	TGTGCCAGCAGCAGAGGGGGGGTGGCCAACTACGAGCAGTACTTC
TRBD2	TRBJ2-1	TRBV4-3	-	CASSQGPKDHSGRAGNEQFF	TGCGCCAGCAGCCAAGGGCCGAAGGATCATAGCGGGAGGGCCGGCAATGAGCAGTTCTTC
-	TRBJ2-5	TRBV4-3	-	CASSQGASPRAQETQYF	TGCGCCAGCAGCCAAGGGGCCAGCCCGAGGGCCCAAGAGACCCAGTACTTC
-	TRBJ2-3	TRBV4-3	few	CASSQEQSSTDTQYF	TGCGCCAGCAGCCAAGAACAGTCTAGCACAGATACGCAGTATTTT
-	TRBJ2-3	TRBV5-4	-	CASSLIRAATPDTQYF	TGTGCCAGCAGCTTGATTCGAGCGGCTACCCCAGATACGCAGTATTTT
TRBD1	TRBJ2-1	TRBV28	-	CASSLTGGLENEQFF	TGTGCCAGCAGTCTGACAGGGGGCTTGGAGAATGAGCAGTTCTTC
-	TRBJ2-1	TRBV4-3	few	CASSQEPRNNEQFF	TGCGCCAGCAGCCAAGAGCCGAGGAACAATGAGCAGTTCTTC
-	TRBJ1-5	TRBV19	-	CASSLAFGPNQPQHF	TGTGCCAGTAGTCTTGCTTTTGGCCCCAATCAGCCCCAGCATTTT
TRBD1	TRBJ1-2	TRBV27	-	CASREDREIGGYTF	TGTGCCAGCAGGGAAGACAGGGAGATCGGTGGCTACACCTTC
-	TRBJ1-3	TRBV7-2	-	CASSLVSSWRYSGNTIYF	TGTGCCAGCAGCTTAGTGAGTTCCTGGAGATACTCTGGAAACACCATATATTTT
TRBD2	TRBJ2-7	TRBV27	once	CASSPGTSSYEQYF	TGTGCCAGCAGTCCTGGGACTAGCTCTTACGAGCAGTACTTC
TRBD1	TRBJ2-3	TRBV30	-	CAWSVQGATDTQYF	TGTGCCTGGAGTGTACAGGGGGCGACAGATACGCAGTATTTT
TRBD1	TRBJ1-6	TRBV9	-	CASSGTGNGSPLHF	TGTGCCAGCAGCGGGACAGGGAATGGCTCACCCCTCCACTTT
TRBD1	TRBJ2-5	TRBV4-3	-	CASSPSGTGAGGGTQYF	TGCGCCAGCAGCCCCTCCGGGACAGGGGCAGGTGGAGGGACCCAGTACTTC
-	TRBJ1-5	TRBV7-2	-	CASSLAADQPQHF	TGTGCCAGCAGCTTAGCGGCAGATCAGCCCCAGCATTTT
-	TRBJ1-3	TRBV18	few	CASSPRWNDSSGNTIYF	TGTGCCAGCTCACCCCGATGGAACGACAGCTCTGGAAACACCATATATTTT
TRBD2	TRBJ2-3	TRBV6-1	-	CASSGGEGLGTDTQYF	TGTGCCAGCAGTGGGGGGGAGGGCTTGGGCACAGATACGCAGTATTTT
TRBD1	TRBJ2-7	TRBV10-3	-	CAISEWDRGEQYF	TGTGCCATCAGTGAATGGGACAGGGGCGAGCAGTACTTC
TRBD2	TRBJ2-7	TRBV9	-	CASSEGTSGSDEQYF	TGTGCCAGCAGCGAGGGGACTAGCGGGAGTGACGAGCAGTACTTC
-	TRBJ1-1	TRBV5-1	-	CASSFWVADTEAFF	TGCGCCAGCAGCTTTTGGGTGGCGGACACTGAAGCTTTCTTT
TRBD1	TRBJ1-6	TRBV9	-	CASSVGPGQGPFSISPLHF	TGTGCCAGCAGCGTAGGGCCTGGACAGGGACCCTTTTCGATATCACCCCTCCACTTT
TRBD2	TRBJ2-3	TRBV10-3	-	CAVSGLAGPDTQYF	TGTGCCGTATCGGGACTAGCGGGCCCAGATACGCAGTATTTT
TRBD1	TRBJ1-2	TRBV11-2	once	CASSPGQGYGYTF	TGTGCCAGCAGCCCGGGACAGGGGTATGGCTACACCTTC
-	TRBJ1-6	TRBV28	-	CASSSTAGKSPLHF	TGTGCCAGCAGTTCTACCGCAGGGAAATCACCCCTCCACTTT
-	TRBJ2-2	TRBV1	once	CTSSPRILAGVPPGELFF	TGCACCAGCAGCCCCAGGATACTAGCGGGAGTCCCTCCGGGGGAGCTGTTTTTT
-	TRBJ2-3	TRBV9	-	CASSVDRADTQYF	TGTGCCAGCAGCGTAGACCGAGCAGATACGCAGTATTTT
TRBD1	TRBJ1-2	TRBV9	-	CASSPTKTGGAGNGYTF	TGTGCCAGCAGCCCGACTAAGACAGGGGGCGCAGGAAATGGCTACACCTTC
TRBD2	TRBJ2-1	TRBV4-3	-	CASSQETLAGEPNEQFF	TGCGCCAGCAGCCAGGAAACCCTAGCGGGAGAACCCAATGAGCAGTTCTTC
TRBD1	TRBJ1-1	TRBV4-1	-	CASSQVMGQGSNTEAFF	TGCGCCAGCAGCCAAGTCATGGGACAGGGGTCGAACACTGAAGCTTTCTTT
TRBD1	TRBJ1-1	TRBV29-1	-	CSVQQDRVNTEAFF	TGCAGCGTCCAGCAAGACAGGGTGAACACTGAAGCTTTCTTT
TRBD1	TRBJ2-3	TRBV2	-	CASKEMTGGEADTQYF	TGTGCCAGCAAGGAGATGACAGGGGGCGAGGCAGATACGCAGTATTTT
-	TRBJ1-5	TRBV30	-	CAWSGGNQPQHF	TGTGCCTGGAGCGGAGGAAATCAGCCCCAGCATTTT
TRBD1	TRBJ2-7	TRBV7-9	-	CASSCRTGNQLSYEQYF	TGTGCCAGCAGCTGTAGGACAGGGAATCAGCTCTCCTACGAGCAGTACTTC
TRBD1	TRBJ2-5	TRBV6-1	-	CASTTPQGAQETQYF	TGTGCCAGCACCACACCACAGGGGGCTCAAGAGACCCAGTACTTC
-	TRBJ2-7	TRBV19	-	CASSADSDSYEQYF	TGTGCCAGTAGTGCCGACAGCGACTCCTACGAGCAGTACTTC
-	TRBJ2-2	TRBV6-4	-	CASRAPTGELFF	TGTGCCAGCAGAGCTCCCACCGGGGAGCTGTTTTTT
TRBD2	TRBJ2-3	TRBV6-5	-	CASSPGTSGTDTQYF	TGTGCCAGCAGCCCTGGGACTAGCGGCACAGATACGCAGTATTTT
TRBD1	TRBJ1-5	TRBV28	-	CASSLSIGGQGVFHQPQHF	TGTGCCAGCAGTTTGAGCATAGGGGGACAGGGGGTATTTCATCAGCCCCAGCATTTT
TRBD1	TRBJ1-2	TRBV7-2	-	CASSFRTGKDPNYGYTF	TGTGCCAGCAGCTTCCGGACAGGGAAAGACCCTAACTATGGCTACACCTTC
TRBD2	TRBJ2-7	TRBV14	-	CASSLSSGSFDEQYF	TGTGCCAGCAGCCTCTCTAGCGGGAGCTTTGACGAGCAGTACTTC
TRBD2	TRBJ2-2	TRBV14	once	CASSPSEREGDTGELFF	TGTGCCAGCAGCCCAAGCGAGCGGGAGGGGGACACCGGGGAGCTGTTTTTT
-	TRBJ2-1	TRBV29-1	-	CSVGGRFYEQFF	TGCAGCGTGGGGGGACGTTTCTATGAGCAGTTCTTC
-	TRBJ1-4	TRBV27	-	CASSRDTRRATNEKLFF	TGTGCCAGCAGTCGGGACACCCGACGGGCAACTAATGAAAAACTGTTTTTT
TRBD2	TRBJ2-3	TRBV29-1	once	CSTPSGGAADTQYF	TGCAGCACTCCTAGCGGGGGGGCCGCAGATACGCAGTATTTT
TRBD1	TRBJ2-7	TRBV4-1	-	CASSQDPRDRGPYEQYF	TGCGCCAGCAGCCAAGACCCCCGGGACAGGGGGCCCTACGAGCAGTACTTC
TRBD1	TRBJ2-7	TRBV6-1	-	CASSEVAGGYEQYF	TGTGCCAGCAGTGAAGTCGCAGGGGGCTACGAGCAGTACTTC
TRBD1	TRBJ1-2	TRBV7-9	-	CASNKTGTIYGYTF	TGTGCCAGCAACAAGACAGGGACCATCTATGGCTACACCTTC
-	TRBJ1-5	TRBV6-5	once	CASSIRGERGQPQHF	TGTGCCAGCAGTATCCGGGGGGAGAGGGGTCAGCCCCAGCATTTT
-	TRBJ2-6	TRBV4-1	-	CASSQESRSSSGANVLTF	TGCGCCAGCAGCCAAGAGAGTAGGAGCAGCTCTGGGGCCAACGTCCTGACTTTC
-	TRBJ2-7	TRBV12-5	-	CASGLNKDTREQYF	TGTGCTAGTGGTCTCAATAAGGACACTCGCGAGCAGTACTTC
-	TRBJ1-2	TRBV19	-	CASSHSHRANYGYTF	TGTGCCAGTAGTCATTCTCACAGAGCCAACTATGGCTACACCTTC